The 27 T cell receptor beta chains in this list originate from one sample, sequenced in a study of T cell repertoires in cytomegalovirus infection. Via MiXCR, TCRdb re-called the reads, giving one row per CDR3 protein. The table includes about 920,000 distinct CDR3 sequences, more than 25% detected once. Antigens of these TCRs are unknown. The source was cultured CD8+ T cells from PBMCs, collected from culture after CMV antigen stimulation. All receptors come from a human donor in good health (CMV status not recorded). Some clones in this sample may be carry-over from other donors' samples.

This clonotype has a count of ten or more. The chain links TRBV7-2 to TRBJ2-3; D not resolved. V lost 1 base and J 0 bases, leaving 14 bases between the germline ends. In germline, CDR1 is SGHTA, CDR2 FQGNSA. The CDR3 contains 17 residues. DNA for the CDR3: TGTGCCAGCAGCTTAGAGAGAAGGGCCTATAGCACAGATACGCAGTATTTT. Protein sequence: CASSLERRAYSTDTQYF.

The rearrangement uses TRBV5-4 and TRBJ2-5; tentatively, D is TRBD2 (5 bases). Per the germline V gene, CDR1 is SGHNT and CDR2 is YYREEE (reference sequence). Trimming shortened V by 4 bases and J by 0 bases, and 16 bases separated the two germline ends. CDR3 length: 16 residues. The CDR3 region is CASSTSGLEYQETQYF. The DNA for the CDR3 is TGTGCCAGCAGCACCTCCGGACTGGAGTACCAAGAGACCCAGTACTTC.

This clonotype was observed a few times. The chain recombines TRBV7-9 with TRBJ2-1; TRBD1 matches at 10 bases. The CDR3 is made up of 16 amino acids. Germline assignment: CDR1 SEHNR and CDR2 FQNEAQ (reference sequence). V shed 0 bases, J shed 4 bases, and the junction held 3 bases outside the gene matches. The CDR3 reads CASSLATGGPYNEQFF. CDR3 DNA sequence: TGTGCCAGCAGCTTAGCGACAGGGGGCCCATACAATGAGCAGTTCTTC.

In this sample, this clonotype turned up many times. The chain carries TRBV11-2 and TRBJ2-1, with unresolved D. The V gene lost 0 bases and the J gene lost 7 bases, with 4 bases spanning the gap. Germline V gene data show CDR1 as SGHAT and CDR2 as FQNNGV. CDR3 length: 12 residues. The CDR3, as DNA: TGTGCCAGCAGCTTAGATCTAAATGAGCAGTTCTTC. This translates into CASSLDLNEQFF.

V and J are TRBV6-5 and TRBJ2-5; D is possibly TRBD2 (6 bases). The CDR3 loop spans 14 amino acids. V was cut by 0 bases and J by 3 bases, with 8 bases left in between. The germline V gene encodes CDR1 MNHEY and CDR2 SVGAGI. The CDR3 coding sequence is TGTGCCAGCAGTTACTCATGGGGGGAAGAGACCCAGTACTTC. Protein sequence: CASSYSWGEETQYF.

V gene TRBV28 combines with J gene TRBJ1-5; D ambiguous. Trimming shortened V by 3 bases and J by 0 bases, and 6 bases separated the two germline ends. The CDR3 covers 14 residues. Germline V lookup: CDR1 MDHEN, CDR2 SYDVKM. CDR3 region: CASSFYNSNQPQHF. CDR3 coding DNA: TGTGCCAGCAGTTTCTATAATAGCAATCAGCCCCAGCATTTT. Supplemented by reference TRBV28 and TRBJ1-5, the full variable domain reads DVKVTQSSRYLVKRTGEKVFLECVQDMDHENMFWYRQDPGLGLRLIYFSYDVKMKEKGDIPEGYSVSREKKERFSLILESASTNQTSMYLCASSFYNSNQPQHFGDGTRLSIL.

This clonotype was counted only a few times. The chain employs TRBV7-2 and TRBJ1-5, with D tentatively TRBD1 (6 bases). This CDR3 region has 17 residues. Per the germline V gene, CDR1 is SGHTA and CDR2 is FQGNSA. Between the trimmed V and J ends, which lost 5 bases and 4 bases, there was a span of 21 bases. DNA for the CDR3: TGTGCCAGCAGCCAAGGGTGGGGGGTAGGGGGGAATCAGCCCCAGCATTTT. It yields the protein CASSQGWGVGGNQPQHF.

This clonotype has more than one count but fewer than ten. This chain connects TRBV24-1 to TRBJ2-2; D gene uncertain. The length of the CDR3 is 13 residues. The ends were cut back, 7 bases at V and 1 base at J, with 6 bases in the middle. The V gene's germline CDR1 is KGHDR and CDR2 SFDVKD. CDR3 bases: TGTGCCACCAGCGGATGGAACACCGGGGAGCTGTTTTTT. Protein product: CATSGWNTGELFF.

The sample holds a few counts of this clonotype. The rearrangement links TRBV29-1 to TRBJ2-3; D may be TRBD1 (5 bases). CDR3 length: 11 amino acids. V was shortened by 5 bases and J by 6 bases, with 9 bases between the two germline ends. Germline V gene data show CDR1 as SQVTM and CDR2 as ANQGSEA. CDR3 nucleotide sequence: TGCAGCGTTTTTAAGGGGGATACGCAGTATTTT. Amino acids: CSVFKGDTQYF.

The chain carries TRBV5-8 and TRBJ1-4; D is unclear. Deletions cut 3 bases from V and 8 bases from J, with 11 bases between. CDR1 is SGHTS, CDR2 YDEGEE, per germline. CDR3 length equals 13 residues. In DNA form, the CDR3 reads TGTGCCAGCAGCTGGACCGAGGGAGAAAAACTGTTTTTT. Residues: CASSWTEGEKLFF. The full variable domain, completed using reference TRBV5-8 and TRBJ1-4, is EAGVTQSPTHLIKTRGQQATLRCSPISGHTSVYWYQQALGLGLQFLLWYDEGEERNRGNFPPRFSGRQFPNYSSELNVNALELEDSALYLCASSWTEGEKLFFGSGTQLSVL.

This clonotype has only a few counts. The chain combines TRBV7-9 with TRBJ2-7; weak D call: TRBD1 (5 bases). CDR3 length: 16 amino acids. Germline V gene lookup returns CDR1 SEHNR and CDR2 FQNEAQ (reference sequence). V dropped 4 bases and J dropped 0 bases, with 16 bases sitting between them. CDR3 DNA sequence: TGTGCCAGCAGCTCACCCACAGGCGAAAGCTCCTACGAGCAGTACTTC. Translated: CASSSPTGESSYEQYF.

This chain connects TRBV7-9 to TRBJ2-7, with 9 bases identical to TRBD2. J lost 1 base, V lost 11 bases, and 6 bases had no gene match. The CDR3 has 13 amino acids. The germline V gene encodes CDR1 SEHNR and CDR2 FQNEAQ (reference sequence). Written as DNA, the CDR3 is TGTGCCGCCGCTAGCGGGGCTTCCTACGAGCAGTACTTC. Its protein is CAAASGASYEQYF.

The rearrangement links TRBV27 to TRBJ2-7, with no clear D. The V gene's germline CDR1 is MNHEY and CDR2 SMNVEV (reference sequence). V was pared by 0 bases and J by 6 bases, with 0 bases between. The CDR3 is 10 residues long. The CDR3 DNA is TGTGCCAGCAGTTTATCCGAGCAGTACGTC. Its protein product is CASSLSEQYV.

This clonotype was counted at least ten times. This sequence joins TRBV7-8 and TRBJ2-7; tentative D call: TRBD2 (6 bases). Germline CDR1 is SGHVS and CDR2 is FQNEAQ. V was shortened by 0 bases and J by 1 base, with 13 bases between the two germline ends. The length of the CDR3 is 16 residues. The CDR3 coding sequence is TGTGCCAGCAGCTTAGCGGGATGGGGAGGTTCCTACGAGCAGTACTTC. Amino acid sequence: CASSLAGWGGSYEQYF.

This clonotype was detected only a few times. The CDR3 here is CASARGRSTEAFF. CDR3 DNA: TGCGCCTCAGCAAGGGGGCGAAGCACTGAAGCTTTCTTT. This chain links TRBV4-3 with TRBJ1-1; 7 positions match TRBD1. J was trimmed by 4 bases and V by 11 bases; bases with no gene match: 10. Germline V CDR1 and CDR2: LGHNA, YSLEER. CDR3 length: 13 residues.

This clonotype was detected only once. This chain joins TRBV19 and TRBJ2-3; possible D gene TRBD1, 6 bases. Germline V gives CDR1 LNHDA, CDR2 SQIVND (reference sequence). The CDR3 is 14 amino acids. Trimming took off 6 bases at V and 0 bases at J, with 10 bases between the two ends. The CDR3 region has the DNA TGTGCCAGTAGACGGGACATTAGCACAGATACGCAGTATTTT. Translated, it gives CASRRDISTDTQYF.

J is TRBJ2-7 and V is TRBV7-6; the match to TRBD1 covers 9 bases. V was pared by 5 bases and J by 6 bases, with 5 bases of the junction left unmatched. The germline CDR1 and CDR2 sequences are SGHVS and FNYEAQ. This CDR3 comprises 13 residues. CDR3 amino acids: CASSPGQGGEQYF. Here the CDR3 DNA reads TGTGCCAGCAGCCCGGGACAGGGTGGCGAGCAGTACTTC.

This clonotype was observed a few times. CDR3 sequence reads: CASEERGLVGYTF. The CDR3 nucleotides are TGTGCCAGCGAAGAGAGGGGGCTGGTTGGCTACACCTTC. The rearrangement uses TRBV19 and TRBJ1-2; 7 positions match TRBD1. CDR1 LNHDA and CDR2 SQIVND come from the germline V gene (reference sequence). V lost 9 bases and J lost 7; bases outside the gene matches: 11. This CDR3 is 13 amino acids long. Combining the CDR3 with reference TRBV19 and TRBJ1-2 gives the whole variable domain DGGITQSPKYLFRKEGQNVTLSCEQNLNHDAMYWYRQDPGQGLRLIYYSQIVNDFQKGDIAEGYSVSREKKESFPLTVTSAQKNPTAFYLCASEERGLVGYTFGSGTRLTVV.

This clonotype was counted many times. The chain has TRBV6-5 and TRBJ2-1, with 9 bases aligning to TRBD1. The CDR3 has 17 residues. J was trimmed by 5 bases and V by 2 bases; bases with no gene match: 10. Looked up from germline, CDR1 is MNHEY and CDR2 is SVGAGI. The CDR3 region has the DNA TGTGCCAGCAGTTACAGACACAGGGGGCTAGACCACAATGAGCAGTTCTTC. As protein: CASSYRHRGLDHNEQFF.

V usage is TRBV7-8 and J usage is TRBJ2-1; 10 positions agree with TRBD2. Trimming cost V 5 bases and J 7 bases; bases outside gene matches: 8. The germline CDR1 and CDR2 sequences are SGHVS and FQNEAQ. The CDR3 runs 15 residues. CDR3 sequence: CASSQLAGKGNEQFF. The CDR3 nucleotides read TGTGCCAGCAGCCAACTAGCGGGGAAGGGAAATGAGCAGTTCTTC.

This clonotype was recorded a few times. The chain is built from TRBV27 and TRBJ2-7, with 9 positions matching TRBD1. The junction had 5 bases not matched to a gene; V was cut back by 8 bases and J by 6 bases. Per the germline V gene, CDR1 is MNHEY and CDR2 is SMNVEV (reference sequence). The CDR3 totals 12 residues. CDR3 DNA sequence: TGTGCCAGCCTGACAGGGGGAGGCGAGCAGTACTTC. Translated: CASLTGGGEQYF.

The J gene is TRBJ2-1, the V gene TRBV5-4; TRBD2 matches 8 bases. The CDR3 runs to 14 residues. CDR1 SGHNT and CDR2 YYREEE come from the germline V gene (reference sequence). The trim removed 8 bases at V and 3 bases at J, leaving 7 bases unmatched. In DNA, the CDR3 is TGTGCCAGTCCAGGGAGCGGGGGCTACAATGAGCAGTTCTTC. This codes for CASPGSGGYNEQFF.

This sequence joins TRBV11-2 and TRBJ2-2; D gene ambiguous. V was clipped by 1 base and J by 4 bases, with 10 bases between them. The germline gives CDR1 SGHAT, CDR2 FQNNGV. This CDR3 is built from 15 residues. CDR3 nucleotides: TGTGCCAGCAGCTTAGCCGAAACCGTCACCGGGGAGCTGTTTTTT. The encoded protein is CASSLAETVTGELFF.

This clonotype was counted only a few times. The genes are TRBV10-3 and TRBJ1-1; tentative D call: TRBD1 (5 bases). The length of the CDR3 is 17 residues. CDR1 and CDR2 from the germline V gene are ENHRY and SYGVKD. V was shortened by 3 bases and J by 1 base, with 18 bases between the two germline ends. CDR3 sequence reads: CAISEGYRRGENTEAFF. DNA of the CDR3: TGTGCCATCAGTGAAGGGTATAGGAGGGGAGAGAACACTGAAGCTTTCTTT.

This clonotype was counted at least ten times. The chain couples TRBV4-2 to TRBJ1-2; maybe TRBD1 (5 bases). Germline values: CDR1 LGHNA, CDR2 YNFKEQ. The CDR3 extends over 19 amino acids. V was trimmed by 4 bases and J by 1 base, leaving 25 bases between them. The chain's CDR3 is CASSPTSGGRFPNNYGYTF. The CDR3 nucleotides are TGTGCCAGCAGCCCCACCTCGGGGGGAAGGTTTCCGAATAACTATGGCTACACCTTC.

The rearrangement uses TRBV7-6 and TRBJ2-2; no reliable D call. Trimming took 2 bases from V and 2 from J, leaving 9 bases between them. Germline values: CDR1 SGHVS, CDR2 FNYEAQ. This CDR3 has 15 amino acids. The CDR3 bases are TGTGCCAGCAGCTTACTCGACGGCAACACCGGGGAGCTGTTTTTT. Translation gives CASSLLDGNTGELFF.

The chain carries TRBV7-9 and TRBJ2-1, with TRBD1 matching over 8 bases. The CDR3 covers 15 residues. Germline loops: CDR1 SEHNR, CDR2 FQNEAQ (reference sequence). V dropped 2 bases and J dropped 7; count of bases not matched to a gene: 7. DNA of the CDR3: TGTGCCAGCAGCTTAAGGCAGGGGGCGCAGAATGAGCAGTTCTTC. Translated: CASSLRQGAQNEQFF.